The 6 T cell receptor beta chains below were found in one sample sequenced in a study of cytomegalovirus exposure and HLA in healthy donors. Produced via immunoSEQ multiplex PCR; TCRdb's table is partial and in-frame only. The sample yields around 180,000 clones, roughly 84% seen once. Input material: PBMCs. These TCRs come from a man between 18 and 35 years old in good health and CMV-seropositive.

In its sample, this clone was seen many times. The V call is TRBV19, the J call TRBJ1-5; D is undetermined. The germline CDR1 and CDR2 sequences are LNHDA and SQIVND (reference sequence). V was clipped by 7 bases and J by 2 bases, with 12 bases between them. The CDR3 is 14 amino acids. The CDR3 bases are TGTGCCAGTAAAAGAATGCGGGGCAATCAGCCCCAGCATTTT. Protein sequence: CASKRMRGNQPQHF. The full variable domain, with the rest looked up from reference TRBV19 and TRBJ1-5, is DGGITQSPKYLFRKEGQNVTLSCEQNLNHDAMYWYRQDPGQGLRLIYYSQIVNDFQKGDIAEGYSVSREKKESFPLTVTSAQKNPTAFYLCASKRMRGNQPQHFGDGTRLSIL.

V usage is TRBV7-2 and J usage is TRBJ1-2; D gene unclear. Deletions cut 7 bases from V and 2 bases from J, with 17 bases between. The length of the CDR3 is 15 residues. Germline V gene sequence: CDR1 SGHTA, CDR2 FQGNSA. CDR3 sequence reads: CASTMSRGGNYGYTF. CDR3 in DNA: TGTGCCAGCACGATGTCTCGTGGCGGAAACTATGGCTACACCTTC.

Concerning this clone itself: The same CDR3 can be traced to other DNA sequences in this sample. This chain uses TRBV6-5 with TRBJ2-7; 7 bases agree with TRBD1. The germline V gene has CDR1 MNHEY and CDR2 SVGAGI. After removal of 5 bases from V and 0 bases from J, the junction contained 4 bases not matched to a gene. The CDR3 spans 14 residues. CDR3 region: CASSPTGSSYEQYF. In DNA form, the CDR3 reads TGTGCCAGCAGTCCGACAGGGAGCTCCTACGAGCAGTACTTC.

This clone has only one observation. This chain joins TRBV19 and TRBJ2-7; TRBD1 aligns across 8 bases. V trimming: 5 bases; J trimming: 2 bases; junction bases outside the gene matches: 5. This CDR3 region has 14 residues. Germline V gene data show CDR1 as LNHDA and CDR2 as SQIVND (reference sequence). In nucleotides, the CDR3 is TGTGCCAGTAGTTTTGGCAGGGGGCCCTACGAGCAGTACTTC. Protein: CASSFGRGPYEQYF.

The chain joins TRBV5-3 to TRBJ1-5; unclear D gene. TRBV5-3 is treated as an ORF (open reading frame) with a function not yet certain. CDR3 length: 17 amino acids. The V end was cut by 2 bases, the J end by 4 bases, with 19 bases between. The CDR3 DNA reads as TGTGCCAGAAGCTTCCGGGATTCCACGGTGGGAAATCAGCCCCAGCATTTT. Its protein product is CARSFRDSTVGNQPQHF.

The table lists this clone with a few counts. The rearrangement uses TRBV13 and TRBJ2-1; D possibly corresponds to TRBD2 (6 bases). The V gene lost 3 bases and the J gene lost 5 bases, with 11 bases spanning the gap. CDR1 and CDR2 (germline): PRHDT, FYEKMQ (reference sequence). This CDR3 has 14 residues. The chain's CDR3 is CASSFGWGDNEQFF. The CDR3 DNA reads as TGTGCCAGCAGCTTCGGGTGGGGGGACAATGAGCAGTTCTTC.